The 19 T cell receptor beta chains reported below all come from one sample, sequenced in a study of regulatory T cells in long-lasting Graves disease. Noted time point: persistent/refractory GD, antithyroid drugs over 5 years with positive TRAb. PBMC RNA was the source of the TCR library. Both iRepertoire HTBI primers and Arm-PCR of CDR3 regions were used to build the TCR beta libraries. TCRdb re-derived calls from the multiplex PCR reads in MiXCR, one entry per CDR3 protein. The sample has roughly 400,000 distinct CDR3 sequences, 21% seen once. Sequenced here: peripheral blood mononuclear cells (PBMCs), sampled when the disease was refractory, from a patient treated with antithyroid drugs. The receptors come from a female donor with Graves disease.

Ten or more counts support this clonotype. CDR3 residues: CASSLGGFQETQYF. The CDR3 DNA reads as TGTGCCAGCAGCTTGGGGGGCTTCCAAGAGACCCAGTACTTC. The chain carries TRBV7-8 and TRBJ2-5; D may match TRBD1 or TRBD2 (6 bases each). The CDR3 loop spans 14 amino acids. The V and J ends lost 3 bases and 1 base respectively, with 9 bases between them. CDR1 is SGHVS, CDR2 FQNEAQ, per germline.

This chain joins TRBV6-2 or TRBV6-3 and TRBJ1-5; D is unresolved. The CDR3 runs 15 residues. Trimming left V 0 bases short and J 7 bases short, with 13 bases between. Germline V gives CDR1 MNHEY, CDR2 SVGEGT. CDR3 residues: CASSYSSSQRQPQHF. DNA for the CDR3: TGTGCCAGCAGTTACTCGAGCTCCCAGCGGCAGCCCCAGCATTTT.

The chain joins TRBV10-3 to TRBJ2-4; TRBD2 might be the D (5 bases). Per germline, CDR1 ENHRY and CDR2 SYGVKD. V lost 2 bases and J lost 1, with 9 bases in between. CDR3 size: 15 residues. The CDR3 reads CAISEGGGAKNIQYF. The CDR3 nucleotides read TGTGCCATCAGTGAGGGAGGTGGTGCCAAAAACATTCAGTACTTC.

V is TRBV4-1 and J is TRBJ2-5; 8 bases match TRBD1. The junction had 6 bases not matched to a gene; V was cut back by 4 bases and J by 2 bases. Germline loops: CDR1 MGHRA, CDR2 YSYEKL. CDR3 length equals 15 residues. CDR3 loop: CASSPGRGLQETQYF. In DNA form, the CDR3 reads TGCGCCAGCAGCCCGGGCAGGGGGCTTCAAGAGACCCAGTACTTC.

This chain links TRBV10-3 with TRBJ2-1; tentatively, D is TRBD2 (7 bases). Per the germline V gene, CDR1 is ENHRY and CDR2 is SYGVKD. V lost 3 bases and J 8 bases, leaving 23 bases between the germline ends. CDR3 length: 17 amino acids. CDR3 in amino acids: CAISDIGGLGLNDEQFF. The CDR3 region has the DNA TGTGCCATCAGTGACATCGGGGGGCTGGGGCTTAACGATGAGCAGTTCTTC.

This clonotype has a count of ten or more. The chain employs TRBV10-3 and TRBJ1-4; D unresolved. CDR1 ENHRY and CDR2 SYGVKD come from the germline V gene. Between the trimmed V and J ends, which lost 4 bases and 5 bases, there was a span of 11 bases. The CDR3 has 14 amino acids. Here the CDR3 DNA reads TGTGCCATCAGTGTGGAAGGAGAGAATGAAAAACTGTTTTTT. Translating gives CAISVEGENEKLFF.

In this sample, this clonotype turned up many times. The chain couples TRBV6-1 to TRBJ1-1; unclear D gene. CDR3 length: 13 amino acids. The V and J ends lost 2 bases and 6 bases respectively, with 10 bases between them. Germline-derived CDR1 and CDR2 are MNHNS and SASEGT. CDR3 sequence (DNA): TGTGCCAGCAGTGAATGGCGTGAGGCTGAAGCTTTCTTT. This translates into CASSEWREAEAFF.

The chain couples TRBV28 to TRBJ2-1, with TRBD2 matching over 11 bases. J lost 5 bases, V lost 6 bases, and 3 bases had no gene match. The germline CDR1 and CDR2 sequences are MDHEN and SYDVKM. The CDR3 totals 14 residues. The CDR3 bases are TGTGCCAGCAGGAGACTAGCGGGAAACAATGAGCAGTTCTTC. Amino acid sequence: CASRRLAGNNEQFF.

This clonotype came up many times. The V gene is TRBV28, the J gene TRBJ2-7, with 7 bases aligning to TRBD1. V was clipped by 6 bases and J by 2 bases; unmatched bases: 4. This CDR3 comprises 13 residues. Germline values: CDR1 MDHEN, CDR2 SYDVKM. DNA of the CDR3: TGTGCCAGCAGCCGGGACAGACCCTACGAGCAGTACTTC. The encoded protein is CASSRDRPYEQYF.

The gene calls are TRBV6-9 and TRBJ2-5, with TRBD2 matching over 7 bases. The J segment lost 2 bases and the V segment lost 2 bases, leaving 5 bases of the junction unmatched. This CDR3 region has 15 residues. Germline CDR1 and CDR2: MNHGY and SVAAGI. As DNA, the CDR3 is TGTGCCAGCAGTTATACGGGAGGAGGGCAAGAGACCCAGTACTTC. It codes for CASSYTGGGQETQYF.

This clonotype was observed a handful of times. The CDR3 DNA follows: TGTGCCAGCAGTGCCCCGACAGTTCCGGGCCAGTTCTTC. It translates to CASSAPTVPGQFF. J is TRBJ2-1 and V is TRBV28; D perhaps matches TRBD1 (5 bases). V shed 5 bases and J shed 13 bases, with 18 bases lying between them. Germline V gives CDR1 MDHEN, CDR2 SYDVKM. This CDR3 contains 13 residues.

As to this clonotype: Since a much larger clone is just one base distant, this may be a read error. The rearrangement links TRBV6-1 to TRBJ2-5; weak D call: TRBD2 (6 bases). The V end was cut by 10 bases, the J end by 4 bases, with 19 bases between. Germline loops: CDR1 MNHNS, CDR2 SASEGT. The length of the CDR3 is 14 residues. The CDR3 region is CANSWRDGLETQYF. For the CDR3, the DNA is TGTGCCAACAGCTGGCGGGACGGGTTAGAGACCCAGTACTTC.

In its sample, this clonotype was seen many times. This chain links TRBV2 with TRBJ2-5; TRBD2 matches 15 bases. Unmatched junction bases numbered 4, after V lost 4 bases and J lost 1 base. CDR3 length: 17 residues. Germline CDR1 and CDR2: SNHLY and FYNNEI. CDR3 region: CASSGGLAGGRQETQYF. The CDR3 DNA sequence: TGTGCCAGCAGTGGCGGACTAGCGGGAGGGCGCCAAGAGACCCAGTACTTC.

In its sample, this clonotype was seen many times. This chain connects TRBV15 to TRBJ1-4; D is perhaps TRBD1 (5 bases). Germline V gives CDR1 LNHNV, CDR2 YYDKDF (reference sequence). V was trimmed by 5 bases and J by 10 bases, leaving 23 bases between them. This CDR3 comprises 16 residues. The CDR3 nucleotides read TGTGCCACCAGCTCGCGTTTGGGGCAGGACGTTGGAAAACTGTTTTTT. This translates into CATSSRLGQDVGKLFF.

The chain employs TRBV4-1 and TRBJ1-2, with D hard to call. The CDR3 has 14 amino acids. Trimming left V 0 bases short and J 6 bases short, with 11 bases between. Germline CDR1 is MGHRA and CDR2 is YSYEKL. The CDR3 sequence is CASSQDLGPHGYTF. Written as DNA, the CDR3 is TGCGCCAGCAGCCAAGATCTTGGCCCCCATGGCTACACCTTC.

This clonotype was detected a few times. This chain connects TRBV30 to TRBJ1-4; no clear D gene. From germline, CDR1 is GTSNPN and CDR2 SVGIG (reference sequence). The CDR3 contains 15 residues. Trimming removed 0 bases from V and 0 bases from J, with 8 bases in between. The CDR3 here is CAWSVQQTTNEKLFF. DNA for the CDR3: TGTGCCTGGAGTGTACAGCAAACAACTAATGAAAAACTGTTTTTT.

Remarks on this clonotype: A far larger clone is a single base away, which makes a read error likely. CDR3 sequence reads: CASSGTGWREAQYF. The CDR3 bases are TGTGCCAGCAGTGGGACAGGGTGGAGGGAGGCCCAGTACTTC. The chain employs TRBV12-3 or TRBV12-4 and TRBJ2-5, with 9 bases that match TRBD1. The V and J ends lost 5 bases and 9 bases, in that order; junction bases with no gene match: 10. CDR3 length equals 14 residues.

This clonotype was picked up a small number of times. The genes are TRBV20-1 and TRBJ1-1; the D gene is possibly TRBD1 (5 bases). The CDR3 runs 17 residues. Germline V gene sequence: CDR1 DFQATT, CDR2 SNEGSKA (reference sequence). Trimming cost V 2 bases and J 4 bases, with 23 bases left between them. CDR3 nucleotides: TGCAGTGCTAGAAGGGACTCCATGGGGAATGAAGGCACTGAAGCTTTCTTT. Translated, it gives CSARRDSMGNEGTEAFF.

This clonotype was observed many times. The chain employs TRBV19 and TRBJ1-5; the match to TRBD1 covers 7 bases. Trimming at V came to 7 bases and at J to 0 bases, leaving 6 bases not matched to a gene. The CDR3 is made up of 15 amino acids. Per germline, CDR1 LNHDA and CDR2 SQIVND (reference sequence). In DNA, the CDR3 is TGTGCCAGTAAGACAGGGCTAAATAGCAATCAGCCCCAGCATTTT. This sequence encodes CASKTGLNSNQPQHF.